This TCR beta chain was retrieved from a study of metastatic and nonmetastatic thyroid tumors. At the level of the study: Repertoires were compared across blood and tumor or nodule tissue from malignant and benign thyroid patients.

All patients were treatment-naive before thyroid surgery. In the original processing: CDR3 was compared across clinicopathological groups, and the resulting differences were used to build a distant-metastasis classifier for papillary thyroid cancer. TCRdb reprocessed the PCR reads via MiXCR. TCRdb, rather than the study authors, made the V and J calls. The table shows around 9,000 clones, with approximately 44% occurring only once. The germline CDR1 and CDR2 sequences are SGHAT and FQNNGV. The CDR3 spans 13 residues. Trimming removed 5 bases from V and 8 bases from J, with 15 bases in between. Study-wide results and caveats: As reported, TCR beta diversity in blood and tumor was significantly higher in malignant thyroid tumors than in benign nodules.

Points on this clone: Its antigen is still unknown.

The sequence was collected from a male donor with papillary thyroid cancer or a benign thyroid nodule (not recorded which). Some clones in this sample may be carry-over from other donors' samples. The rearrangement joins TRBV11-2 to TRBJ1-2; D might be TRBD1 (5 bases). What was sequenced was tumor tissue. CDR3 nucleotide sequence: TGTGCCAGCAGCGAGAGGCAGGGCCTGGGCTACACCTTC. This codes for CASSERQGLGYTF.